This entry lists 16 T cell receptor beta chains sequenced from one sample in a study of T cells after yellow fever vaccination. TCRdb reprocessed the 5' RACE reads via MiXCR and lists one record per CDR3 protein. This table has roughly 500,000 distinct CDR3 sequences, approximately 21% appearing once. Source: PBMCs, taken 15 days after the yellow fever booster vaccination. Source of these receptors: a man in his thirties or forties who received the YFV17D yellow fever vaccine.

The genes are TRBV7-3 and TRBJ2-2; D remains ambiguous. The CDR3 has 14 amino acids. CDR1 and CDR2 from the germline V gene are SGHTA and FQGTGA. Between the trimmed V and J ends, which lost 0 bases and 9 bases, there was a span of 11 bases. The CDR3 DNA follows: TGTGCCAGCAGCTTAACGTCCGATTCCCGGGAGCTGTTTTTT. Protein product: CASSLTSDSRELFF.

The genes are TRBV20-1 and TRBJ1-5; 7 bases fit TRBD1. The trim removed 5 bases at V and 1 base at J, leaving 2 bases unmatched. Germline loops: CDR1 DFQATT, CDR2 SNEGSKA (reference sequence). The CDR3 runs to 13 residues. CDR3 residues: CSAHRGSNQPQHF. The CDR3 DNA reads TGCAGTGCTCACAGGGGCAGCAATCAGCCCCAGCATTTT.

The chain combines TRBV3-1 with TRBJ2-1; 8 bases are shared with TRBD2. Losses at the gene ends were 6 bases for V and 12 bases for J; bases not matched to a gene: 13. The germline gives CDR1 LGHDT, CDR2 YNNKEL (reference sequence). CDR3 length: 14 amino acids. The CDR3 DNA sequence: TGTGCCAGCAGGCTGGCGGGAGGTCCCCCTGGGCAGTTCTTC. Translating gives CASRLAGGPPGQFF.

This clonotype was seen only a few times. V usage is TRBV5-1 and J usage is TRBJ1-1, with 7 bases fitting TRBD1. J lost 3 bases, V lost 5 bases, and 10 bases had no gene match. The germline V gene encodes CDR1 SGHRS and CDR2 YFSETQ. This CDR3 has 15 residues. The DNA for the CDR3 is TGCGCCAGCAGACCTGGGGACAGCCAGCACACTGAAGCTTTCTTT. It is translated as CASRPGDSQHTEAFF.

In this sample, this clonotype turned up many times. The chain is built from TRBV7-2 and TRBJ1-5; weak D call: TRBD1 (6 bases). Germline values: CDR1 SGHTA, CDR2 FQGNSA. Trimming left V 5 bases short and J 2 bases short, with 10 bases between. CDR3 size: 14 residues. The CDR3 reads CASSQGFGNQPQHF. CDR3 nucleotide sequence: TGTGCCAGCAGCCAGGGGTTTGGCAATCAGCCCCAGCATTTT.

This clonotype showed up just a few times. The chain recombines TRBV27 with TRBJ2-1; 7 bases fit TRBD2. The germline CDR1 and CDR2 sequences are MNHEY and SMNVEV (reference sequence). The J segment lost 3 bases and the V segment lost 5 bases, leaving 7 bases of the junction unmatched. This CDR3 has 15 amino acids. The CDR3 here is CASSLLAVYYNEQFF. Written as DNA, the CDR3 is TGTGCCAGCAGTCTCCTAGCGGTCTACTACAATGAGCAGTTCTTC.

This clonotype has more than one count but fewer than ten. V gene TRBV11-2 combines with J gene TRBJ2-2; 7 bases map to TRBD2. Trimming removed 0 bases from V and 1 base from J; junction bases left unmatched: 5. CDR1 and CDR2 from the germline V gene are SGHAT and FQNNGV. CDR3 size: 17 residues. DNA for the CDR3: TGTGCCAGCAGCTTAGATTTACAGCGGGGGAACACCGGGGAGCTGTTTTTT. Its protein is CASSLDLQRGNTGELFF.

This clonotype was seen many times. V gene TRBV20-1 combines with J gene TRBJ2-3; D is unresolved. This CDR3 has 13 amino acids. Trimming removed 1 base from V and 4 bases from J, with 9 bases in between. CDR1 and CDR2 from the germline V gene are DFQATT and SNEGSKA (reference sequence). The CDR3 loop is CSARGAGADTQYF. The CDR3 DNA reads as TGCAGTGCTAGAGGGGCAGGAGCAGATACGCAGTATTTT.

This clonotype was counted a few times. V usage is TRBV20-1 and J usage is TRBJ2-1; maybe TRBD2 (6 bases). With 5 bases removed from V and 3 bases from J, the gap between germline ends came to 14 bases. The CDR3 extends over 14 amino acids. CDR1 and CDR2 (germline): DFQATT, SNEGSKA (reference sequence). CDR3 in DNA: TGCAGTGCTTTCGGGAGTTATGGCTACAATGAGCAGTTCTTC. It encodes CSAFGSYGYNEQFF.

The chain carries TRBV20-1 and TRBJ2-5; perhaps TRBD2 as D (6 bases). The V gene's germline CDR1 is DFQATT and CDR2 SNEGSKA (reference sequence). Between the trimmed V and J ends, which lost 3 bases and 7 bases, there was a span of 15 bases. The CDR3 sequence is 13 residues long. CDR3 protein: CSASLAQPGTQYF. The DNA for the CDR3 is TGCAGTGCTAGTCTAGCGCAGCCTGGGACCCAGTACTTC.

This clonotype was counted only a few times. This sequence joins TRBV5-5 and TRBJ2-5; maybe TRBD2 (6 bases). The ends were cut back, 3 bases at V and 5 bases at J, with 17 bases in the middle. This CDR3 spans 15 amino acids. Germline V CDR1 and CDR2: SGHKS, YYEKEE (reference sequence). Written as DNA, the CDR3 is TGTGCCAGCAGCTCCTCCGGGACTCGAGGGGAGACCCAGTACTTC. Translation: CASSSSGTRGETQYF.

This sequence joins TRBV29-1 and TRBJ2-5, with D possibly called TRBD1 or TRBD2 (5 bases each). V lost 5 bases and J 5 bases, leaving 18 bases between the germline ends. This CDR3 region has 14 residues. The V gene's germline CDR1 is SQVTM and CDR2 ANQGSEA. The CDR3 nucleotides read TGCAGCGTTCTGGCGGTGGGGGTCTGGGAGACCCAGTACTTC. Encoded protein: CSVLAVGVWETQYF.

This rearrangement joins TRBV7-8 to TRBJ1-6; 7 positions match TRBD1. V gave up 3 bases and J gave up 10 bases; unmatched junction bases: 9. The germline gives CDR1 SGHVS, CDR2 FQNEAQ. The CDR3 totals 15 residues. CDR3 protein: CASSFKNRGSSPLHF. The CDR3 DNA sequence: TGTGCCAGCAGCTTTAAAAACAGGGGAAGCTCACCCCTCCACTTT.

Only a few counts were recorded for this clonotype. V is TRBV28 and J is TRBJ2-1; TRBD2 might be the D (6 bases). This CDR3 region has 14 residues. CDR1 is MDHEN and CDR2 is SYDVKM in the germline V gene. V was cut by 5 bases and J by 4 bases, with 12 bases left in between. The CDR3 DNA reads TGTGCCAGCAGTATAATAGCGGTGTACAATGAGCAGTTCTTC. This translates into CASSIIAVYNEQFF.

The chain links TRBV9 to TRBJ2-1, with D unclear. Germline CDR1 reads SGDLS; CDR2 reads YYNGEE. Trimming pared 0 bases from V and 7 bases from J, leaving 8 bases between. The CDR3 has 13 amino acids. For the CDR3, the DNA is TGTGCCAGCAGCGTAGGTATGGGGAATGAGCAGTTCTTC. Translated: CASSVGMGNEQFF.

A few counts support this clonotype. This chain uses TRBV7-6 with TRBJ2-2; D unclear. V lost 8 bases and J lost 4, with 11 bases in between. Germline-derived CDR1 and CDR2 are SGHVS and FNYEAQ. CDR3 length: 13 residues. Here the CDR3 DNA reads TGTGCCAGCGCTGTCAGAGCCACCGGGGAGCTGTTTTTT. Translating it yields CASAVRATGELFF.